This entry is about one T cell receptor beta chain. Antigen specificity is unknown. The entry originates in a study of T cell repertoires in cytomegalovirus infection. Turning to the study itself: As its CMV epitopes, the study selected recently identified HLA-C-restricted and well-studied HLA-B-restricted targets. Evidence of both CMV infection and a matching HLA type came from public TCR beta signatures.

Findings of the study overall: CMV-specific TCR beta clonotypes restricted by HLA-C dominated the ex vivo response. Cumulated frequencies of public TCR beta families served to identify carriers of CMV plus the relevant HLA.

One entry per CDR3 protein results from TCRdb running MiXCR on the reads. This table has about 900,000 distinct CDR3 sequences, roughly 31% appearing once. Germline V gene data show CDR1 as MNHEY and CDR2 as SMNVEV (reference sequence). This CDR3 region has 15 residues. V lost 7 bases and J lost 4, with 17 bases in between. The TCR sequence derives from a human donor in good health (CMV status not recorded). Some clones in this sample may be carry-over from other donors' samples. The sequences come from cultured CD8+ T cells from PBMCs, collected from culture after CMV antigen stimulation. The chain combines TRBV27 with TRBJ2-1; D is unresolved. In DNA form, the CDR3 reads TGTGCCAGCACCAATTTAAGGCCGATGTACAATGAGCAGTTCTTC. As protein: CASTNLRPMYNEQFF.